This TCR beta chain derives from a study of blood T cell repertoires in COVID-19. Looking at the study overall: In each case, the material was cDNA or gDNA derived from T cells, B-cell-depleted T cells, or PBMCs.

TCRdb's table, derived via immunoSEQ multiplex PCR, lists solely in-frame clones and lacks some. The sample includes some 67,000 clones, approximately 90% seen only once; the top ten take roughly a fifth. CDR1 and CDR2 (germline): SGDLS, YYNGEE. The V end was cut by 3 bases, the J end by 3 bases, with 15 bases between. CDR3 length: 15 amino acids. Sequences were obtained from peripheral blood. This chain joins TRBV9 and TRBJ1-1; D possibly corresponds to TRBD1 (5 bases). This clonotype was sampled from a woman of 80 years or more with acute or convalescent COVID-19. As DNA, the CDR3 is TGTGCCAGCAGCGCGGGGCCCGGGAGGTACACTGAAGCTTTCTTT. Translation: CASSAGPGRYTEAFF.